This TCR beta chain was sequenced for a study of beta chain features in type 1 diabetes. Regarding the study as a whole: The study found moderately but significantly shorter TCRB CDR3s in all four CD4+ subsets of Type 1 diabetes patients. VDJ junctions in type 1 diabetes patients carried more deletions and fewer insertions. High-TCR-expressing cells could be over-represented by cDNA sequencing.

Remarks on this clone: Antigen: not known.

The ends were cut back, 0 bases at V and 7 bases at J, with 12 bases in the middle. CDR3 length equals 13 residues. CDR1 and CDR2 from the germline V gene are GTSNPN and SVGIG (reference sequence). Sequencing targeted expressed TCRB transcripts, as all isolated RNA had been reverse transcribed. Sequenced by immunoSEQ multiplex PCR; TCRdb stores in-frame clones only, minus some. The sample includes 300,000 to 350,000 clones, around a fifth of them seen just once. Sequenced: naive CD4+ T cells from blood. This chain connects TRBV30 to TRBJ1-2; possible D gene TRBD1, 6 bases. The clonotype comes from a woman aged 18 to 35 in good health. This CDR3 reads CAWSVTGYAGYTF. The CDR3 coding sequence is TGTGCCTGGAGTGTAACAGGGTATGCTGGCTACACCTTC.